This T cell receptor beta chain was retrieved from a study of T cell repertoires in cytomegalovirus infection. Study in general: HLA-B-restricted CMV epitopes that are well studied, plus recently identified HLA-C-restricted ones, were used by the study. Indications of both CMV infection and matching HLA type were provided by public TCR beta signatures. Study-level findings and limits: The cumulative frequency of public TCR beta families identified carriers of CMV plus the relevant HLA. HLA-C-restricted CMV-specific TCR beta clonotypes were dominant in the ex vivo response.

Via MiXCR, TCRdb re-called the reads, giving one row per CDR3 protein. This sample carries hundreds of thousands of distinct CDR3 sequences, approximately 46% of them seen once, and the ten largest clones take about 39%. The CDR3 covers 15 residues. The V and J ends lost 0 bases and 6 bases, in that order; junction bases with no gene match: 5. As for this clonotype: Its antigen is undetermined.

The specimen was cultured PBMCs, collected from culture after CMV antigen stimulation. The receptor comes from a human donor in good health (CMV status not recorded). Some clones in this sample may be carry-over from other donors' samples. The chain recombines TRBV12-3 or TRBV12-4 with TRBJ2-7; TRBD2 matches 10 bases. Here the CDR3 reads CASSLASSGSSEQYF. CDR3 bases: TGTGCCAGCAGTTTAGCGTCTAGCGGGAGTTCCGAGCAGTACTTC.